This T cell receptor beta chain was identified during a study of blood T cell repertoires in COVID-19. Study overall: The study drew acute and convalescent COVID-19 samples from the United States, Italy and Spain.

Method: immunoSEQ multiplex PCR; TCRdb's copy keeps in-frame clones and lacks some. The sample holds around 200,000 clones, around four fifths seen once. The clonotype was recovered from a man aged 45-65 years with active or convalescent COVID-19. Sequenced input: peripheral blood.

The CDR3 protein is CASSPSRRGGGETQYF. CDR3 coding DNA: TGTGCCAGCAGCCCAAGCCGGCGGGGGGGAGGTGAGACCCAGTACTTC. The chain uses TRBV7-2 and TRBJ2-5, with 9 bases that match TRBD2. V trimming: 5 bases; J trimming: 5 bases; junction bases outside the gene matches: 12. Germline V gene data show CDR1 as SGHTA and CDR2 as FQGNSA. This CDR3 has 16 residues.